One T cell receptor beta chain is described in this entry. Its antigen is as yet unknown. The selected patients with pancreatic ductal adenocarcinoma had surgery but no neoadjuvant therapy. This sample is part of a study of T cells in pancreatic ductal adenocarcinoma. CDR3 size: 15 residues. Germline CDR1 and CDR2: SGHVS and FQNEAQ. Deletions cut 5 bases from V and 7 bases from J, with 17 bases between. Study-level results: Tumor samples had fewer productive templates and about 8-fold fewer unique clonotypes than blood.

TCRdb's table, derived via immunoSEQ multiplex PCR, lists solely in-frame clones and lacks some. The profile shows roughly 11,000 clones, roughly 90% of them singletons. V is TRBV7-8 and J is TRBJ1-4; tentatively, D is TRBD1 (6 bases). The TCR originated in a human donor with pancreatic ductal adenocarcinoma. The specimen was PBMCs. CDR3 nucleotides: TGTGCCAGCAGCCCAACGACAGGTTTAGTTGAAAAACTGTTTTTT. Amino acids: CASSPTTGLVEKLFF.